Listed below are T cell receptor beta chains from one sample, sequenced in a study of blood T cell repertoires in COVID-19. This table comes from immunoSEQ multiplex PCR, and its TCRdb copy is limited to in-frame clones, with some not included. This sample carries about 300,000 clones, just under 90% of them seen once, and the ten largest clones take 6.3%. The sample consisted of peripheral blood. These receptor sequences come from a woman aged 45-65 years with COVID-19, enrolled during active disease. The CDR3 runs from the conserved cysteine through the conserved F or W. D genes are given only for firm matches. Size values are once, few and many counts, or a class for expanded clones, and some rows have none.

TRBJ2-1	.	.	TRBV20-1	TGCAGTGCTTCCCGTAACAATGAGCAGTTCTTC	CSASRNNEQFF
TRBJ2-2	.	TRBD2	TRBV3-1/TRBV3-2	TGTGCCAGCAGCAGGGGCAGCGGGGGGGACACCGGGGAGCTGTTTTTT	CASSRGSGGDTGELFF
TRBJ1-3	.	.	TRBV5-1	TGCGCCAGCAGCTTGGAGGGAGGCCTTGGAAACACCATATATTTT	CASSLEGGLGNTIYF
TRBJ2-7	.	TRBD2	TRBV13	TGTGCCAGCAGCTTAAAAGTTAGCGGGAGAATCTCCTACGAGCAGTACTTC	CASSLKVSGRISYEQYF
TRBJ2-1	.	.	TRBV18	TGTGCCAGCTCACCCCAGAACAATGAGCAGTTCTTC	CASSPQNNEQFF
TRBJ2-5	.	TRBD1	TRBV6-5	TGTGCCAGCGGGACAGGGAGGTGGGAGACCCAGTACTTC	CASGTGRWETQYF
TRBJ2-5	.	.	TRBV7-7	TGTGCTAGCAGCACATACCAGAGACGGGGACAAACCGGAGAGACCCAGTACTTC	CASSTYQRRGQTGETQYF
TRBJ2-7	.	.	TRBV2	TGTGCCAGCAGCGGGGGTGGCGCGTCTTGGGGGACCGGCTACGAGCAGTACTTC	CASSGGGASWGTGYEQYF
TRBJ1-1	once	.	TRBV5-4	TGTGCCAGCAGCTTACAGTTTAACACTGAAGCTTTCTTT	CASSLQFNTEAFF
TRBJ1-6	few	TRBD1	TRBV15	TGTGCCACCAGCAGACCACCCGCCGGGACAGGATATAATTCACCCCTCCACTTT	CATSRPPAGTGYNSPLHF
TRBJ2-1	.	TRBD2	TRBV11-1	TGTGCCAGCAGCCATTGGACTAGCGGGAGAGACAATGAGCAGTTCTTC	CASSHWTSGRDNEQFF
TRBJ1-4	.	.	TRBV5-6	TGTGCCAGCAGCGAAGAGAACAGGGAAAAACTGTTTTTT	CASSEENREKLFF
TRBJ1-5	.	.	TRBV4-1	TGCGCCAGCAGCCAAGACCGATCAACTCATAGCAATCAGCCCCAGCATTTT	CASSQDRSTHSNQPQHF
TRBJ1-3	.	.	TRBV5-1	TGCGCCAGCAGCTTGTCAGGGGTCGGAAACACCATATATTTT	CASSLSGVGNTIYF
TRBJ1-2	few	.	TRBV6-5	TGTGCCAGCAGCCCGGGAGGGTATGGCTACACCTTC	CASSPGGYGYTF
TRBJ1-3	.	TRBD1	TRBV5-4	TGTGCCAGCAGCCTGAAGGACAGGGCTATGGGGAACACCATATATTTT	CASSLKDRAMGNTIYF
TRBJ2-1	.	TRBD2	TRBV4-1	TGCGCCAGCAGCCAGACGAGACTAGCGGGCTACAATGAGCAGTTCTTC	CASSQTRLAGYNEQFF
TRBJ2-3	.	TRBD2	TRBV4-1	TGCGCCAGCAGCCAACAAATAGCGGGAGGCGGTGGTGTCACAGATACGCAGTATTTT	CASSQQIAGGGGVTDTQYF
TRBJ1-1	.	TRBD1	TRBV10-3	TGTGCCATCAGACCCGACAGGGGTGGGCACACTGAAGCTTTCTTT	CAIRPDRGGHTEAFF
TRBJ1-5	.	TRBD1	TRBV19	TGTGCCAGTAGTACCGACAGGGTAAATCAGCCCCAGCATTTT	CASSTDRVNQPQHF
TRBJ2-1	.	.	TRBV27	TGTGCCAGTGGACATGGCTCCTACAATGAGCAGTTCTTC	CASGHGSYNEQFF
TRBJ2-5	.	TRBD2	TRBV7-3	TGTGCCAGCAGCTTAACTAGGGAGGGAGGGCCGGTAGAGACCCAGTACTTC	CASSLTREGGPVETQYF
TRBJ1-5	.	.	TRBV3-1/TRBV3-2	TGTGCCAGCAGCCCGGCGGGGTCGGGCAATCAGCCCCAGCATTTT	CASSPAGSGNQPQHF
TRBJ1-2	.	TRBD1	TRBV30	TGTGCCGGTATGGGGGACAGGCCGACCCATGGCTACACCTTC	CAGMGDRPTHGYTF
TRBJ2-2	.	TRBD2	TRBV7-6	TGTGCCAGCAGCTTAGATGTAGCGGGAGTCACCGGGGAGCTGTTTTTT	CASSLDVAGVTGELFF
TRBJ2-4	.	TRBD1	TRBV6-6	TGTGCCAGCAGTCGATCAGCCGGGACAGGGAAAACGGTAGCCAAAAACATTCAGTACTTC	CASSRSAGTGKTVAKNIQYF
TRBJ2-1	.	.	TRBV29-1	TGCAGCGTACAGACAGACCTCAATGAGCAGTTCTTC	CSVQTDLNEQFF
TRBJ1-4	.	.	TRBV29-1	TGCAGCGTCTCCGAGCGTCAGGGGCAGAAACTGTTTTTT	CSVSERQGQKLFF
TRBJ1-2	.	.	TRBV5-1	TGCGCCAGCAGCTTGGCCTCTTCGGGAGTCTATGGCTACACCTTC	CASSLASSGVYGYTF